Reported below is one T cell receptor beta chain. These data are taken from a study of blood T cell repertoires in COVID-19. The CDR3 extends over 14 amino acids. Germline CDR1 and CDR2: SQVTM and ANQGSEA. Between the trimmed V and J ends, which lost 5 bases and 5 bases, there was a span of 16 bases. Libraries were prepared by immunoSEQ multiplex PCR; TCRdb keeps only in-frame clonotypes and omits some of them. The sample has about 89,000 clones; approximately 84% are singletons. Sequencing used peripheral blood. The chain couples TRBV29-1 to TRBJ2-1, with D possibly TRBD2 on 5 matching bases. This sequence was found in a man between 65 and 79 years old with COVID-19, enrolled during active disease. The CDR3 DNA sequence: TGCAGCGTTTCGGGGTGGGTTGGGGACAATGAGCAGTTCTTC. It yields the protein CSVSGWVGDNEQFF.